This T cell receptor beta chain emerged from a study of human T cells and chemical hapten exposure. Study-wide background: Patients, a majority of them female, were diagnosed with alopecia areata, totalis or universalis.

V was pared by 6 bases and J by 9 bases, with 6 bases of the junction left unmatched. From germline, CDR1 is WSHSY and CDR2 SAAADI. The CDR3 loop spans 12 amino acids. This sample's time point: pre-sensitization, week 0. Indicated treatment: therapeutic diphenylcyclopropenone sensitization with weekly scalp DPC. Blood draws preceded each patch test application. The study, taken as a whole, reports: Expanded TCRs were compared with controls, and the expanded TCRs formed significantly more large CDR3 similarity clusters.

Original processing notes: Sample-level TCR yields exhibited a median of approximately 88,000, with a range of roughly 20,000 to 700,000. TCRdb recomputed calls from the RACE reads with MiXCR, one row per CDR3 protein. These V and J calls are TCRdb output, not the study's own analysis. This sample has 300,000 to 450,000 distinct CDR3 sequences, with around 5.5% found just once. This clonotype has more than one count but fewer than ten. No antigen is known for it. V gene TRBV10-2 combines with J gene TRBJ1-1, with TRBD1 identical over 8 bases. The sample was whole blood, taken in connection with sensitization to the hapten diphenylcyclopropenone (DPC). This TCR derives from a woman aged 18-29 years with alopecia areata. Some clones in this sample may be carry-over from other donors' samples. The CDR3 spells CASRDRQGKAFF. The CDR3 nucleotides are TGCGCCAGCAGAGACCGACAGGGGAAAGCTTTCTTT.